This TCR beta chain was sequenced for a study of regulatory T cells in long-lasting Graves disease. General study findings and limits: TRBV28, TRBJ1-2 and TRBJ2-5 emerged as the favored segments in persistent disease.

The CDR3 sequence is 15 residues long. CDR1 and CDR2 (germline): LNHDA, SQIVND (reference sequence). Trimming at V came to 2 bases and at J to 2 bases, leaving 2 bases not matched to a gene. In its sample, this clonotype was seen a few times. Its target is unknown. HTBI primers from iRepertoire and Arm-PCR of CDR3 regions yielded the TCR beta libraries. One entry per CDR3 protein results from TCRdb running MiXCR on the multiplex PCR reads. In the table there are around 250,000 distinct CDR3 sequences, roughly 21% of which are singletons. Noted time point: newly diagnosed GD, antithyroid drugs for less than 3 months. There was RNA extracted from PBMCs, and the TCR library was made from it.

This chain connects TRBV19 to TRBJ1-1, with 10 bases lining up with TRBD1. The sequenced sample was peripheral blood mononuclear cells (PBMCs), obtained at new diagnosis, from a patient treated with antithyroid drugs. The clonotype comes from a female donor with Graves disease. CDR3 DNA sequence: TGTGCCAGTAGTATAAGGACAGGGGGTAACACTGAAGCTTTCTTT. The encoded protein is CASSIRTGGNTEAFF.